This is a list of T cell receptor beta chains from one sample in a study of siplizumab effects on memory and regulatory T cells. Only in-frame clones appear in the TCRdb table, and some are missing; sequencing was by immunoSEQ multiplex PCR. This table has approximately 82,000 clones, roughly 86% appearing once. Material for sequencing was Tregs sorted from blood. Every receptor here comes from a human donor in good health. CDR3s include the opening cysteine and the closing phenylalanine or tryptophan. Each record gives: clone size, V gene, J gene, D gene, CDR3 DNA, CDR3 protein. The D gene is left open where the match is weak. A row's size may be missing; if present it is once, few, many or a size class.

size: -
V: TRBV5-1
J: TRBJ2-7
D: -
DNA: TGCGCCAGCAGCTTGGAGGGGCACGAGCAGTACTTC
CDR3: CASSLEGHEQYF

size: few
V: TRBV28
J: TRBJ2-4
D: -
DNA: TGTGCCAGCAGTCAAACCAAAAACATTCAGTACTTC
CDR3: CASSQTKNIQYF

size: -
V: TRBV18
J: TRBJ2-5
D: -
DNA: TGTGCCAGCTCACCGGGTGAGACCCAGTACTTC
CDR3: CASSPGETQYF

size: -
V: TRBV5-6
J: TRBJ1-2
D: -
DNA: TGTGCCAGCAGCCCCCTCTGGGCAGGAAACTATGGCTACACCTTC
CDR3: CASSPLWAGNYGYTF

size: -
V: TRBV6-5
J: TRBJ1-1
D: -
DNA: TGTGCCAGCAGTGGGGGGTTGCGGGAGAACACTGAAGCTTTCTTT
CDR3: CASSGGLRENTEAFF

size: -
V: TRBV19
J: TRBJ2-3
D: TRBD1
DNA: TGTGCCAGTAGTGTTACCCCGACAGGGGCCGATACGCAGTATTTT
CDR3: CASSVTPTGADTQYF

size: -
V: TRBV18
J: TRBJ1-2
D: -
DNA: TGTGCCAGCTCCCCGGGTCACGGGGCTGGCTACACCTTC
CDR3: CASSPGHGAGYTF

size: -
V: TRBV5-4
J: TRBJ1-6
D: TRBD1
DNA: TGTGCCAGCAGCTCAGACAGGGTTGGCGAGGGGAATTCACCCCTCCACTTT
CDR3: CASSSDRVGEGNSPLHF

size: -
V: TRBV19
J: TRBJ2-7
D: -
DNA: TGTGCCAGTAGTTCCAGGGACGGCTACGAGCAGTACTTC
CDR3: CASSSRDGYEQYF

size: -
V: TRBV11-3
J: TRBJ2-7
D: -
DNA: TGTGCCAGCAGCCCTCGACAGGAAGATAAGCAGTACTTC
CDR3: CASSPRQEDKQYF

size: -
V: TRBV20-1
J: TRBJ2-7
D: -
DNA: TGCAGTGCTAGTGTCTGGGGCGAGCAGTACTTC
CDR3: CSASVWGEQYF

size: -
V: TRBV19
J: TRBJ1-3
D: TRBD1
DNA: TGTGCCAGTAGTACGGACAGGGGAAACACCATATATTTT
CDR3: CASSTDRGNTIYF

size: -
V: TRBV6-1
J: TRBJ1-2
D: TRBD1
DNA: TGTGCCAGCAGAACAGCCCAGGGGGTGCCTTATGGCTACACCTTC
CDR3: CASRTAQGVPYGYTF

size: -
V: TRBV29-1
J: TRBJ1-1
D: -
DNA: TGCAGCGTTGATGATTGGGTGTCTGAAGCTTTCTTT
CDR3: CSVDDWVSEAFF

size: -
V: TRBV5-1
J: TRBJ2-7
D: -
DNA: TGCGCCAGCAGACGGACGGACTCCTACGAGCAGTACTTC
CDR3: CASRRTDSYEQYF

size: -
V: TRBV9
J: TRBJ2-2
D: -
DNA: TGTGCCAGCAGCACTATAACAGGAACCGGGGAGCTGTTTTTT
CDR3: CASSTITGTGELFF

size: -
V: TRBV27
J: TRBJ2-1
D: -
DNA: TGTGCCACCAGTTCACTGGTCTACAATGAGCAGTTCTTC
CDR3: CATSSLVYNEQFF

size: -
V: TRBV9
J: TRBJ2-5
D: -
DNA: TGTGCCAGCAGCGTCCTCGGCGGGACTTACCAAGAGACCCAGTACTTC
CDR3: CASSVLGGTYQETQYF

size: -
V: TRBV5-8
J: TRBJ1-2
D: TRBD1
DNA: TGTGCCAGCAGTTTCAGGGGGCGGAGTGGCTACACCTTC
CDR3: CASSFRGRSGYTF

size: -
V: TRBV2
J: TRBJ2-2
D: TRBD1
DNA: TGTGCCAGCAGTGGACAGGGCGGCACCGGGGAGCTGTTTTTT
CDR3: CASSGQGGTGELFF

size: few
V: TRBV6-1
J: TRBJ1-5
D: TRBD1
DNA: TGTGCCAGCAGTGAGGACAGGGTGGAACAGCCCCAGCATTTT
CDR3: CASSEDRVEQPQHF

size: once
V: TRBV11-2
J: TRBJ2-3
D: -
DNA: TGTGCCAGCAGCTTAATTAGCGGCACAGATACGCAGTATTTT
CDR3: CASSLISGTDTQYF

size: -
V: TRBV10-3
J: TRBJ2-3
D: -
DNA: TGTGCCACCGGACAGTTTACTAGCACAGATACGCAGTATTTT
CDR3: CATGQFTSTDTQYF

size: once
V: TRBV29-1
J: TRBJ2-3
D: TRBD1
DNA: TGCAGCGTGGGGACAGGGGACTTTCAAGATACGCAGTATTTT
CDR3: CSVGTGDFQDTQYF

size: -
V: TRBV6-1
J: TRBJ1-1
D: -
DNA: TGTGCCAGCAGTGAGGTAACGCGGGACACTGAAGCTTTCTTT
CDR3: CASSEVTRDTEAFF

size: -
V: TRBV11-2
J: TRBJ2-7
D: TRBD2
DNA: TGTGCCAGCAGCTTGAGGGGTAGCGGGGGAAACGAGCAGTACTTC
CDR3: CASSLRGSGGNEQYF

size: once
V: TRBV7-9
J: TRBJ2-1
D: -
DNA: TGTGCCAGCAGCTTAGGTGGCGGCCCCTACAATGAGCAGTTCTTC
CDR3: CASSLGGGPYNEQFF

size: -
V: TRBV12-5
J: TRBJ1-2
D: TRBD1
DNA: TGTGCTAGTGGTTTAGACAGGGCCCCCGGGAATGGCTACACCTTC
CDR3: CASGLDRAPGNGYTF

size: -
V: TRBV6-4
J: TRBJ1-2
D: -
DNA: TGTGCCAGCAGTGGAGGGTTTGGCTACACCTTC
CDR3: CASSGGFGYTF

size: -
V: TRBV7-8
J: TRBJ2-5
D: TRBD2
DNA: TGTGCCAGCAGCTTAGTAGGGACTACCGAAGAGACCCAGTACTTC
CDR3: CASSLVGTTEETQYF

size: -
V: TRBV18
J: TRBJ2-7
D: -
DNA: TGTGCCAGCTCACGTAACACGGCCTTGGAGCAGTACTTC
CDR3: CASSRNTALEQYF

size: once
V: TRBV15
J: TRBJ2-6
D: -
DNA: TGTGCCACCAGCAGAGATGACTTGGTCAACGTCCTGACTTTC
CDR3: CATSRDDLVNVLTF

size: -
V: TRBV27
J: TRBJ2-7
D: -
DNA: TGTGCCAGCAGTACCGCAAAAGGAGGCTACGAGCAGTACTTC
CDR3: CASSTAKGGYEQYF

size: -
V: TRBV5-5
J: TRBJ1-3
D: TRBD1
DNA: TGTGCCAGCAGCTTTATACAGGGGCCGGTGGACACCATATATTTT
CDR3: CASSFIQGPVDTIYF

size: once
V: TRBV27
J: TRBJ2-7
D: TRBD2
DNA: TGTGCCAGCGGCTTCTATAGCGGGGGCTCAACCTACGAGCAGTACTTC
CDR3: CASGFYSGGSTYEQYF

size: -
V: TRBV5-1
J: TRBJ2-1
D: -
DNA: TGCGCCAGCAGCCCAGGACAGCTTCCCTTTACCCTTGTCTACAATGAGCAGTTCTTC
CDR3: CASSPGQLPFTLVYNEQFF

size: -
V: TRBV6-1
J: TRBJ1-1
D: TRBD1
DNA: TGTGCCAGCACCGTGCCAGGGACAGGGCCAGCTTTCTTT
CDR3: CASTVPGTGPAFF

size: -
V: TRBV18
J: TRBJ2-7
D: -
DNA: TGTGCCAGCTCACCCTCCCCCTACGAGCAGTACTTC
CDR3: CASSPSPYEQYF

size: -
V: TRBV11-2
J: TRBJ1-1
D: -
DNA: TGTGCCAGCAGCCCAAGGCCGATGAACACTGAAGCTTTCTTT
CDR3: CASSPRPMNTEAFF

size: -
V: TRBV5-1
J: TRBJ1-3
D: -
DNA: TGCGCCAGCAGCTTGGCCGGAGGGGGCTCTGGAAACACCATATATTTT
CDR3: CASSLAGGGSGNTIYF

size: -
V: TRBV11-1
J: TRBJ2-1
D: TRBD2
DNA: TGTGCCAGCAGCTTTGGGGCTAGCGGGGCGCCGAATGAGCAGTTCTTC
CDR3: CASSFGASGAPNEQFF

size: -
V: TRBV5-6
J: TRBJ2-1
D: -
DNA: TGTGCCAGCAGCTTGTTTGTCGGGGGCCTCTCCTACAATGAGCAGTTCTTC
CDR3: CASSLFVGGLSYNEQFF

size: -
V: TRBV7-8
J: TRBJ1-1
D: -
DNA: TGTGCCAGCAGCGGGGGGAACACTGAAGCTTTCTTT
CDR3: CASSGGNTEAFF

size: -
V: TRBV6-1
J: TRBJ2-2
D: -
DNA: TGTGCCAGCAGTGGATCTGGTCGGGGGCCCCACACCGGGGAGCTGTTTTTT
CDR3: CASSGSGRGPHTGELFF

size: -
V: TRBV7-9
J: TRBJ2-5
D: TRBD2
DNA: TGTGCCAGCAGCCTAGCGGGGGGACAAGAGACCCAGTACTTC
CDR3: CASSLAGGQETQYF

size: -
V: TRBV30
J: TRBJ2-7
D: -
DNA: TGTGCCTGGACAGTCCCGGGACCCTTTCCCAGCTCCTACGAGCAGTACTTC
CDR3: CAWTVPGPFPSSYEQYF

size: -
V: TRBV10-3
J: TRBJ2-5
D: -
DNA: TGTGCCATCAGTCAGGGAGGGAGGGGGGCCGAATCAGAGACCCAGTACTTC
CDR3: CAISQGGRGAESETQYF

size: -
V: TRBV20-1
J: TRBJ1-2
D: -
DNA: TGCAATCCGAGTCAGGGACCGATACTTCCCTTC
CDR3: CNPSQGPILPF

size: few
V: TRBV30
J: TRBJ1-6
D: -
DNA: TGTGCCTGGAGTGTAGAGGGGGCCTATAATTCACCCCTCCACTTT
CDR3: CAWSVEGAYNSPLHF

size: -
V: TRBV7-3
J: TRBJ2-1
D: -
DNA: TGTGCCAGCAGCCTCGGGGCCTACAATGAGCAGTTCTTC
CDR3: CASSLGAYNEQFF

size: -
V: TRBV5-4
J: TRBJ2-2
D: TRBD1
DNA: TGTGCCAGCAGTCAGGGACAGGGAGGCAACACCGGGGAGCTGTTTTTT
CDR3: CASSQGQGGNTGELFF

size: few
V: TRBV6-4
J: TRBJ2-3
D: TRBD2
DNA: TGTGCCAGCAGTCCGGCGGGGGTGTCTGATACGCAGTATTTT
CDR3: CASSPAGVSDTQYF

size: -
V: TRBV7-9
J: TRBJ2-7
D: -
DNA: TGTGCCAGCAGCTCGGGTAACGCAGGGAGCTACGAGCAGTACTTC
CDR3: CASSSGNAGSYEQYF